This T cell receptor beta chain was identified in a study of shared clonotypes between healthy human individuals. Germline loops: CDR1 LNHDA, CDR2 SQIVND (reference sequence). The V end was cut by 8 bases, the J end by 4 bases, with 11 bases between. The length of the CDR3 is 13 residues. Study conclusions and caveats: Several donors showed sharing of about 5.5% of naive CD4 clonotypes. Sampling included only blood; tissue repertoires likely differ. Generally, naive subsets (rather than memory subsets) showed larger estimated richness.

As concerns this clone: The antigen is undetermined.

For every subset, genomic DNA was evenly distributed across several immunoSEQ plates. Method: immunoSEQ multiplex PCR; TCRdb's copy keeps in-frame clones and lacks some. The profile covers about 990,000 clones, with 70% to 80% appearing a single time and 0.6% to 0.7% taken by the ten largest. Sequenced input: memory CD4+ T cells from PBMCs. As for subset: CD45RA-negative fraction. V usage is TRBV19 and J usage is TRBJ2-2; weak D call: TRBD2 (5 bases). The receptor was derived from a man younger than 35 in good health. Some clones in this sample may be carry-over from other donors' samples. In DNA form, the CDR3 reads TGTGCCAGTCTCCCCGAGGGCACCGGGGAGCTGTTTTTT. It encodes CASLPEGTGELFF.